A single sample gave rise to the 19 T cell receptor beta chains below, sequenced in a study of T cell repertoires in ileal Crohn's disease. Libraries were prepared by immunoSEQ multiplex PCR; TCRdb keeps only in-frame clonotypes and omits some of them. The data show 15,000 to 20,000 clones, around 93% seen once. The specimen sequenced was ileal tissue. The receptor source for this set is an adult with Crohn's disease.

V gene TRBV7-2 combines with J gene TRBJ2-5, with TRBD2 matching 7 bases. Trimming at V came to 4 bases and at J to 5 bases, leaving 10 bases not matched to a gene. This CDR3 has 15 amino acids. CDR1 SGHTA and CDR2 FQGNSA come from the germline V gene. CDR3 coding DNA: TGTGCCAGCAGCTGGACTAGTCATCCTATCGAGACCCAGTACTTC. This encodes CASSWTSHPIETQYF.

V is TRBV5-1 and J is TRBJ2-1; D is possibly TRBD2 (7 bases). The length of the CDR3 is 17 residues. From germline, CDR1 is SGHRS and CDR2 YFSETQ. The V gene lost 4 bases and the J gene lost 5 bases, with 22 bases spanning the gap. The CDR3 nucleotides read TGCGCCAGCAGCCCCTCCTCAGGGAGGGGGGTACACAATGAGCAGTTCTTC. It yields the protein CASSPSSGRGVHNEQFF.

V usage is TRBV6-6 and J usage is TRBJ1-2, with D maybe TRBD1 (6 bases). Germline values: CDR1 MNHNY, CDR2 SVGAGI (reference sequence). CDR3 length: 13 amino acids. Trimming removed 4 bases from V and 4 bases from J, with 10 bases in between. In nucleotides, the CDR3 is TGTGCCAGCAGTTTTGGGGGCGTCTATGGCTACACCTTC. It is translated as CASSFGGVYGYTF.

The chain employs TRBV4-1 and TRBJ2-1; D gene uncertain. Between the trimmed V and J ends, which lost 0 bases and 4 bases, there was a span of 10 bases. Germline CDR1 is MGHRA and CDR2 is YSYEKL. The CDR3 consists of 15 residues. The CDR3 is CASSQDRRNYNEQFF. CDR3 coding DNA: TGCGCCAGCAGCCAAGATCGGCGGAATTACAATGAGCAGTTCTTC.

V usage is TRBV7-3 and J usage is TRBJ2-3, with 10 bases that match TRBD2. There are 16 residues in the CDR3. V lost 1 base, J lost 8 bases, and 9 bases stayed unmatched. CDR1 and CDR2 from the germline V gene are SGHTA and FQGTGA. The CDR3 DNA reads TGTGCCAGCAGCTTAAATCCAGCGGGGGGGCTAGGTACGCAGTATTTT. Translation gives CASSLNPAGGLGTQYF.

The rearrangement joins TRBV9 to TRBJ2-2; 7 bases are a match to TRBD1. The CDR3 has 15 amino acids. Germline CDR1 reads SGDLS; CDR2 reads YYNGEE. Trimming cost V 3 bases and J 7 bases; bases outside gene matches: 9. The CDR3 loop reads CASSGRQGAGGELFF. CDR3 in DNA: TGTGCCAGCAGCGGACGACAGGGCGCTGGCGGGGAGCTGTTTTTT. The variable domain in full, with the rest retrieved from reference TRBV9 and TRBJ2-2, is DSGVTQTPKHLITATGQRVTLRCSPRSGDLSVYWYQQSLDQGLQFLIQYYNGEERAKGNILERFSAQQFPDLHSELNLSSLELGDSALYFCASSGRQGAGGELFFGEGSRLTVL.

V and J are TRBV19 and TRBJ1-4; D call uncertain. CDR1 and CDR2 (germline): LNHDA, SQIVND (reference sequence). There are 14 residues in the CDR3. V lost 0 bases and J lost 1, with 3 bases in between. The DNA of the CDR3 is TGTGCCAGTAGTATAGATCTAACTAATGAAAAACTGTTTTTT. This codes for CASSIDLTNEKLFF.

The chain is built from TRBV10-3 and TRBJ1-2; 9 positions match TRBD1. Trimming removed 3 bases from V and 2 bases from J; junction bases left unmatched: 4. This CDR3 spans 15 amino acids. Germline assignment: CDR1 ENHRY and CDR2 SYGVKD. CDR3 in amino acids: CAISDPGQGNYGYTF. As DNA, the CDR3 is TGTGCCATCAGTGACCCCGGACAGGGGAACTATGGCTACACCTTC.

This chain links TRBV7-6 with TRBJ1-1, with D maybe TRBD1 (6 bases). The CDR3 sequence is 12 residues long. Germline V gene sequence: CDR1 SGHVS, CDR2 FNYEAQ. Trimming took 5 bases from V and 6 from J, leaving 10 bases between them. CDR3 loop: CASSRWGPEAFF. In nucleotides, the CDR3 is TGTGCCAGCAGCCGTTGGGGGCCTGAAGCTTTCTTT.

V and J are TRBV7-6 and TRBJ2-3, with a possible D match to TRBD2 (5 bases). The CDR3 covers 16 residues. Germline V gives CDR1 SGHVS, CDR2 FNYEAQ. The ends were cut back, 4 bases at V and 0 bases at J, with 14 bases in the middle. The CDR3 spells CASSSTTQFSTDTQYF. CDR3 bases: TGTGCCAGCAGCTCGACTACCCAGTTTAGCACAGATACGCAGTATTTT.

The J gene is TRBJ2-5, the V gene TRBV5-1; 11 nucleotides line up with TRBD2. The CDR3 contains 16 residues. CDR1 and CDR2 from the germline V gene are SGHRS and YFSETQ. After removal of 3 bases from V and 5 bases from J, the junction contained 9 bases not matched to a gene. The CDR3 nucleotides are TGCGCCAGCAGCTGGAGAGTAGCGGGGGGGCCGGAGACCCAGTACTTC. Amino acid sequence: CASSWRVAGGPETQYF.

The chain carries TRBV5-1 and TRBJ1-1; 10 bases match TRBD1. CDR3 length: 17 residues. Germline V gene sequence: CDR1 SGHRS, CDR2 YFSETQ. V lost 7 bases and J lost 0; bases outside the gene matches: 12. The DNA of the CDR3 is TGCGCCAGCCGCCCGGGACAGGGGAATTTTATGAACACTGAAGCTTTCTTT. Translation gives CASRPGQGNFMNTEAFF.

This clone was detected once. The chain has TRBV27 and TRBJ1-2; D gene ambiguous. Germline V CDR1 and CDR2: MNHEY, SMNVEV (reference sequence). The CDR3 loop spans 16 amino acids. Trimming left V 8 bases short and J 4 bases short, with 23 bases between. CDR3 loop: CASGGPGANKRYGYTF. The CDR3 DNA reads TGTGCCAGCGGAGGACCGGGCGCGAACAAGCGCTATGGCTACACCTTC.

The chain links TRBV12-1 to TRBJ1-5; the table calls TRBD1, which could not be checked here. TRBV12-1 is termed a pseudogene. The CDR3 sequence is 15 residues long. CDR3 DNA sequence: TGTGCCAGCAGCTCCGGCCCCAGGGACAATCAGCCCCAGCATTTT. It encodes CASSSGPRDNQPQHF.

This chain uses TRBV19 with TRBJ2-5, with D possibly matching TRBD2 (5 bases). Per germline, CDR1 LNHDA and CDR2 SQIVND (reference sequence). V was cut by 8 bases and J by 5 bases, with 15 bases left in between. This CDR3 spans 13 amino acids. The CDR3 here is CASSTRRGETQYF. In DNA, the CDR3 is TGTGCCAGTTCCACTAGGCGAGGGGAGACCCAGTACTTC.

The chain links TRBV5-6 to TRBJ2-3; 8 bases align to TRBD1. This CDR3 has 14 amino acids. V was clipped by 5 bases and J by 5 bases; unmatched bases: 7. Germline V gives CDR1 SGHDT, CDR2 YYEEEE. DNA of the CDR3: TGTGCCAGCAGATCGGACAGGGCGGTAGATACGCAGTATTTT. Translation gives CASRSDRAVDTQYF.

The J gene is TRBJ2-5, the V gene TRBV7-9, with TRBD2 as a possible D gene (5 bases). V was pared by 1 base and J by 5 bases, with 14 bases between. The CDR3 has 15 residues. CDR1 SEHNR and CDR2 FQNEAQ come from the germline V gene (reference sequence). For the CDR3, the DNA is TGTGCCAGCAGCTTAGGGGCGGTAGCGACCGAGACCCAGTACTTC. It encodes CASSLGAVATETQYF. Looking up the rest from reference TRBV7-9 and TRBJ2-5 gives the full variable domain: DTGVSQNPRHKITKRGQNVTFRCDPISEHNRLYWYRQTLGQGPEFLTYFQNEAQLEKSRLLSDRFSAERPKGSFSTLEIQRTEQGDSAMYLCASSLGAVATETQYFGPGTRLLVL.

The V and J genes are TRBV5-6 and TRBJ2-1; 7 bases line up with TRBD2. Germline CDR1 SGHDT, CDR2 YYEEEE. This CDR3 region has 16 residues. J gave up 1 base and V 3 bases, and 7 bases lay outside the gene matches. The CDR3 protein is CASSWGTGGSYNEQFF. CDR3 sequence (DNA): TGTGCCAGCAGCTGGGGGACGGGGGGTTCCTACAATGAGCAGTTCTTC.

This rearrangement joins TRBV10-3 to TRBJ2-1, with 13 bases identical to TRBD2. J gave up 2 bases and V 0 bases, and 4 bases lay outside the gene matches. Germline values: CDR1 ENHRY, CDR2 SYGVKD. The CDR3 is made up of 18 amino acids. CDR3 DNA sequence: TGTGCCATCAGTGAGTCCCTGACTAGCGGGGGGCCCTACAATGAGCAGTTCTTC. It encodes CAISESLTSGGPYNEQFF.